The sequence of this T cell receptor (beta chain) was determined in a study of OX40 agonist ivuxolimab in advanced cancers. Across the study: Ivuxolimab, an agonistic anti-OX40 (CD134) antibody, was given to patients. Dose-escalation patients suffered from hepatocellular carcinoma, melanoma, renal cell or head and neck cancer.

Measured with immunoSEQ multiplex PCR; TCRdb has only the in-frame clones, and not every one. The sample contains about 69,000 clones, about 89% of which appear only once. In this sample, this clone turned up once. Its specificity is unknown. Patients who had autoimmune disease history or got systemic immunosuppression were left out. General observations from the study: Researchers did not determine the expanded peripheral T cells' antigen specificity.

Source: CD4+ or CD8+ T cells sorted from blood, taken in a trial of the OX40 agonist ivuxolimab. This clonotype originated in an adult with an advanced solid tumor such as melanoma, head and neck, liver or kidney cancer.

Written as DNA, the CDR3 is TGTGCCAGCAGCACTAGCGGGAGTTCCACCGGGGAGCTGTTTTTT. Amino acids: CASSTSGSSTGELFF. The chain recombines TRBV9 with TRBJ2-2; 11 nucleotides agree with TRBD2. The germline V gene has CDR1 SGDLS and CDR2 YYNGEE. J lost 4 bases, V lost 4 bases, and 3 bases had no gene match. The CDR3 is 15 amino acids.